The TCR beta chain under discussion was sequenced for a study of blood T cell repertoires in COVID-19. Overall study: Both acute and convalescent COVID-19 samples were obtained from the United States, Italy and Spain. Nucleic acid was either cDNA or gDNA, and it came from T cells, B-cell-depleted T cells, or PBMCs.

V lost 1 base, J lost 6 bases, and 11 bases lay in between. The CDR3 is 14 residues long. The germline CDR1 and CDR2 sequences are SGHRS and YFSETQ. In the original analysis: Scientists estimated how many nucleated cells there were by amplifying reference gene primers. Produced via immunoSEQ multiplex PCR; TCRdb's table is partial and in-frame only. The DNA gave D and trimming, while V, J and clone size come from that table. The repertoire holds some 68,000 clones, with about 79% as singletons. Sequenced sample: peripheral blood. V gene TRBV5-1 combines with J gene TRBJ2-1; perhaps TRBD2 as D (5 bases). This TCR derives from a man in his 70s with acute or convalescent COVID-19. CDR3 loop: CASSLSSVSNEQFF. The CDR3 DNA is TGCGCCAGCAGCTTGAGTAGCGTCTCCAATGAGCAGTTCTTC.